This note documents a single T cell receptor (beta chain) sequence. The antigen is undetermined. Researchers amplified the TCR beta CDR3 regions from RNA transcripts. The TCR CDR3 first-round RT-PCR relied on the HTBI primer set. TCRdb analysed the multiplex PCR reads with MiXCR anew, one entry per CDR3 protein. Among about 640,000 distinct CDR3 sequences listed, about 20% were seen once. CDR3 size: 18 residues. Trimming cost V 0 bases and J 8 bases; bases outside gene matches: 14. Germline CDR1 SGHRS, CDR2 YFSETQ. This specimen comes from a study of T cells in Graves' hyperthyroidism and ophthalmopathy. The study, taken as a whole, reports: Classification by a 13 V-J model distinguished ophthalmopathy from stable hyperthyroidism.

The rearrangement links TRBV5-1 to TRBJ2-1; 10 bases are a match to TRBD2. Sample: blood. This TCR was recovered from a man aged 25 to 40 with Graves' ophthalmopathy. CDR3 DNA: TGCGCCAGCAGCTTGGCCAAAAAGCGGGAGGGCCAGAGCGATGAGCAGTTCTTC. Translation: CASSLAKKREGQSDEQFF.